A single sample is the source of the 30 T cell receptor beta chains below, sequenced in a study of blood T cells in healthy people across ages. A second PCR of roughly 7 to 11 cycles used a sample-barcoded 5' primer and a J-beta primer mix. TCRdb reanalysed the 5' RACE reads using MiXCR and keeps one entry per CDR3 protein. The sample includes hundreds of thousands of distinct CDR3 sequences, roughly 20% of them seen just once. Sequencing was performed on blood. Receptors originate from a man in his 70s in good health.

The chain joins TRBV7-6 to TRBJ2-7, with 8 bases aligning to TRBD1. The CDR3 totals 13 residues. CDR1 and CDR2 (germline): SGHVS, FNYEAQ. V dropped 6 bases and J dropped 2; count of bases not matched to a gene: 3. CDR3 loop: CASRQGAAYEQYF. The CDR3 DNA reads as TGTGCCAGCAGGCAGGGGGCTGCCTACGAGCAGTACTTC.

The J gene is TRBJ1-6, the V gene TRBV28, with D possibly being TRBD1 (5 bases). Per the germline V gene, CDR1 is MDHEN and CDR2 is SYDVKM. V dropped 5 bases and J dropped 9 bases, with 17 bases sitting between them. The CDR3 runs 15 residues. DNA of the CDR3: TGTGCCAGCAGTACACGGGGAGGGGAATCTTCACCCCTCCACTTT. As protein: CASSTRGGESSPLHF. The entire variable domain, with the rest obtained from reference TRBV28 and TRBJ1-6, is as follows: DVKVTQSSRYLVKRTGEKVFLECVQDMDHENMFWYRQDPGLGLRLIYFSYDVKMKEKGDIPEGYSVSREKKERFSLILESASTNQTSMYLCASSTRGGESSPLHFGNGTRLTVT.

This clonotype was found a few times. The V and J genes are TRBV28 and TRBJ1-4; 8 bases are a match to TRBD1. The CDR3 contains 14 residues. The V gene's germline CDR1 is MDHEN and CDR2 SYDVKM. V lost 3 bases and J lost 7; bases outside the gene matches: 4. CDR3 in amino acids: CASSFQGAGEKLFF. CDR3 coding DNA: TGTGCCAGCAGTTTTCAGGGGGCGGGTGAAAAACTGTTTTTT.

The gene calls are TRBV6-5 and TRBJ1-5; no definite D call. CDR1 is MNHEY and CDR2 is SVGAGI in the germline V gene. This CDR3 region has 14 residues. V was shortened by 6 bases and J by 0 bases, with 9 bases between the two germline ends. CDR3 sequence (DNA): TGTGCCAGCAGGGCGGACCCTAGCAATCAGCCCCAGCATTTT. Its protein product is CASRADPSNQPQHF.

The table lists this clonotype with a few counts. The CDR3 is CASSTTGTEFLAKNIQYF. The DNA for the CDR3 is TGTGCCAGCAGTACGACCGGGACAGAGTTCTTAGCCAAAAACATTCAGTACTTC. The chain carries TRBV6-2 or TRBV6-3 and TRBJ2-4, with TRBD1 matching over 7 bases. The germline CDR1 and CDR2 sequences are MNHEY and SVGEGT. With V trimmed by 5 bases and J by 0 bases, 13 bases remained unmatched. The CDR3 totals 18 residues.

As to this clonotype: A junction boundary mismatches the germline segment, possibly from a read error. The chain combines TRBV6-5 with TRBJ2-5, with D perhaps matching TRBD2 (6 bases). The CDR3 covers 15 residues. The germline V gene encodes CDR1 MNHEY and CDR2 SVGAGI. DNA of the CDR3: TGTACCAGCAGTTACTCGGGGACTTTGGGGGAGACCCAGTACTTC. Its protein product is CTSSYSGTLGETQYF.

This chain joins TRBV6-2 or TRBV6-3 and TRBJ2-5, with D tentatively TRBD2 (5 bases). Germline CDR1 reads MNHEY; CDR2 reads SVGEGT. V dropped 4 bases and J dropped 4 bases, with 16 bases sitting between them. CDR3 length: 15 amino acids. The CDR3 is CASSSIGQAGETQYF. In nucleotides, the CDR3 is TGTGCCAGCAGTTCCATCGGGCAGGCGGGAGAGACCCAGTACTTC.

The rearrangement links TRBV7-9 to TRBJ1-1, with 9 bases aligning to TRBD1. Germline trimming cut 6 bases from V and 1 base from J; bases unmatched to any gene: 3. The CDR3 loop spans 14 amino acids. Germline-derived CDR1 and CDR2 are SEHNR and FQNEAQ (reference sequence). The CDR3 DNA is TGTGCCAGCAGAATGGGACAGGGGAACACTGAAGCTTTCTTT. Translated: CASRMGQGNTEAFF.

The chain recombines TRBV20-1 with TRBJ2-3, with unresolved D. The CDR3 runs 10 residues. Trimming removed 6 bases at V and 6 bases at J, with 7 bases between. In germline, CDR1 is DFQATT, CDR2 SNEGSKA (reference sequence). The CDR3: CSAQPDTQYF. In nucleotides, the CDR3 is TGCAGTGCCCAACCCGATACGCAGTATTTT.

V usage is TRBV10-3 and J usage is TRBJ1-1; D unresolved. V lost 3 bases, J lost 3 bases, and 14 bases lay in between. CDR1 and CDR2 (germline): ENHRY, SYGVKD. The CDR3 contains 15 residues. Written as DNA, the CDR3 is TGTGCCATCAGTGACCCTGGGGTGAGGGACACTGAAGCTTTCTTT. It is translated as CAISDPGVRDTEAFF.

This clonotype has just a few counts. The V and J genes are TRBV10-3 and TRBJ2-1; D is undetermined. The DNA matches TRBJ2-5 better at its end, which makes the J call doubtful. Germline lookup yields CDR1 ENHRY and CDR2 SYGVKD. The CDR3 loop spans 14 amino acids. The CDR3 sequence is CAISELAVTETQYF. CDR3 DNA sequence: TGTGCCATCAGTGAGTTGGCAGTCACGGAGACCCAGTACTTC.

This clonotype has just a few counts. The J gene is TRBJ2-5, the V gene TRBV6-5, with 13 positions matching TRBD2. TRBJ2-1 matches the DNA end more closely, so the J call is doubtful. Looked up from germline, CDR1 is MNHEY and CDR2 is SVGAGI. The CDR3 totals 15 residues. CDR3 bases: TGTGCCAGCAGTTACCGACTAGCGGGAGGAAGGGAGCAGTTCTTC. Its protein product is CASSYRLAGGREQFF.

V is TRBV28 and J is TRBJ1-5; possible D gene TRBD1, 5 bases. Germline CDR1 is MDHEN and CDR2 is SYDVKM. Trimming took off 6 bases at V and 0 bases at J, with 9 bases between the two ends. This CDR3 has 14 residues. CDR3: CASSYRSSNQPQHF. CDR3 DNA: TGTGCCAGCAGCTACAGGTCTAGCAATCAGCCCCAGCATTTT.

This clonotype was seen only a few times. The rearrangement links TRBV14 to TRBJ1-4; 7 nucleotides align to TRBD1. The CDR3 contains 15 residues. The germline V gene encodes CDR1 SGHDN and CDR2 FVKESK. V was clipped by 4 bases and J by 4 bases; unmatched bases: 6. The CDR3 sequence is CASSPDRAGNEKLFF. DNA for the CDR3: TGTGCCAGCAGCCCCGACAGGGCTGGTAATGAAAAACTGTTTTTT.

Worth noting for this clonotype: At one boundary the junction diverges from the germline segment, which might be a read error. The rearrangement uses TRBV5-1 and TRBJ1-4, with 9 bases aligning to TRBD1. In germline, CDR1 is SGHRS, CDR2 YFSETQ. The CDR3 is 18 residues long. CDR3 protein: CASSTGTGRVATNEELFF. CDR3 sequence (DNA): TGCGCCAGCAGCACTGGGACAGGGCGTGTGGCCACTAATGAAGAACTGTTTTTT. Variable domain in full (rest from reference TRBV5-1 and TRBJ1-4): KAGVTQTPRYLIKTRGQQVTLSCSPISGHRSVSWYQQTPGQGLQFLFEYFSETQRNKGNFPGRFSGRQFSNSRSEMNVSTLELGDSALYLCASSTGTGRVATNEELFFGSGTQLSVL.

V gene TRBV6-5 combines with J gene TRBJ1-3; D remains ambiguous. The germline gives CDR1 MNHEY, CDR2 SVGAGI. This CDR3 contains 15 residues. Between the trimmed V and J ends, which lost 5 bases and 0 bases, there was a span of 11 bases. In DNA form, the CDR3 reads TGTGCCAGCAGTACTACACTGCGCTCTGGAAACACCATATATTTT. Its translation: CASSTTLRSGNTIYF.

The sample holds a few counts of this clonotype. The genes are TRBV5-1 and TRBJ2-3; 7 nucleotides align to TRBD2. The CDR3 covers 19 residues. The germline V gene has CDR1 SGHRS and CDR2 YFSETQ. Unmatched junction bases numbered 14, after V lost 1 base and J lost 0 bases. DNA of the CDR3: TGCGCCAGCAGCTTGAACCCTAGCGGCGACCCCCTAAGCACAGATACGCAGTATTTT. Amino acid sequence: CASSLNPSGDPLSTDTQYF.

This clonotype was observed a few times. This sequence joins TRBV5-1 and TRBJ2-3; D gene unclear. This CDR3 region has 15 residues. The germline gives CDR1 SGHRS, CDR2 YFSETQ. V was clipped by 0 bases and J by 2 bases, with 10 bases between them. The DNA for the CDR3 is TGCGCCAGCAGCTTGGATTCTGTGGCCACAGATACGCAGTATTTT. Protein product: CASSLDSVATDTQYF.

The table lists this clonotype with a few counts. The chain uses TRBV10-3 and TRBJ2-1, with D perhaps being TRBD1 or TRBD2 (5 bases each). The length of the CDR3 is 13 residues. The ends were cut back, 10 bases at V and 5 bases at J, with 15 bases in the middle. Germline CDR1 and CDR2: ENHRY and SYGVKD. CDR3 sequence: CATWDVGDNEQFF. CDR3 nucleotides: TGTGCCACCTGGGACGTCGGAGACAATGAGCAGTTCTTC.

The rearrangement uses TRBV3-1 and TRBJ2-1; 7 nucleotides line up with TRBD1. This CDR3 comprises 15 residues. Germline assignment: CDR1 LGHDT and CDR2 YNNKEL (reference sequence). Germline trimming cut 5 bases from V and 7 bases from J; bases unmatched to any gene: 11. CDR3 loop: CASSRKQGTANEQFF. The CDR3 region has the DNA TGTGCCAGCAGCAGGAAACAAGGGACAGCTAATGAGCAGTTCTTC.

Turning to this clonotype: The germline gene is not matched at one end of the junction; a read error may be the cause. The gene calls are TRBV5-1 and TRBJ2-5, with D perhaps being TRBD1 or TRBD2 (5 bases each). CDR1 is SGHRS, CDR2 YFSETQ, per germline. There are 14 residues in the CDR3. CDR3 nucleotide sequence: TGTGCCAGCAGCTTAGAGGGACCGCAAGAGACCCAGTACTTC. This encodes CASSLEGPQETQYF.

This clonotype appeared a few times. The V call is TRBV12-3 or TRBV12-4, the J call TRBJ2-7; D is unclear. Trimming took 3 bases from V and 5 from J, leaving 11 bases between them. This CDR3 has 13 residues. The CDR3 region is CASSLRQANEQYF. The CDR3 DNA follows: TGTGCCAGCAGTTTGAGGCAGGCCAACGAGCAGTACTTC.

In its sample, this clonotype was seen a few times. The V gene is TRBV20-1, the J gene TRBJ1-4; 10 nucleotides line up with TRBD1. The junction had 5 bases not matched to a gene; V was cut back by 3 bases and J by 4 bases. The CDR3 contains 15 residues. CDR1 is DFQATT, CDR2 SNEGSKA, per germline (reference sequence). CDR3 DNA sequence: TGCAGTGCTAGTCCCCGGGACAGGGGTAATGAAAAACTGTTTTTT. Translation gives CSASPRDRGNEKLFF.

J is TRBJ1-1 and V is TRBV7-2; D unclear. Germline CDR1 SGHTA, CDR2 FQGNSA. Trimming took off 2 bases at V and 1 base at J, with 5 bases between the two ends. This CDR3 comprises 13 residues. The CDR3 DNA sequence: TGTGCCAGCAGCTTACACCCGAACACTGAAGCTTTCTTT. Its translation is CASSLHPNTEAFF.

The sample holds a few counts of this clonotype. CDR3 residues: CASTRANSYEQYF. The CDR3, as DNA: TGTGCCAGCACCAGGGCCAATTCCTACGAGCAGTACTTC. The chain recombines TRBV6-2 or TRBV6-3 with TRBJ2-7, with D perhaps matching TRBD1 (5 bases). Germline V gene lookup returns CDR1 MNHEY and CDR2 SVGEGT. The V end lost 7 bases, the J end lost 1 base, and 11 bases lay between the germline ends. The CDR3 is made up of 13 amino acids.

This rearrangement joins TRBV6-5 to TRBJ1-4; a weak D match, TRBD1 (6 bases). The CDR3 runs to 14 residues. Germline V gene lookup returns CDR1 MNHEY and CDR2 SVGAGI. V was clipped by 3 bases and J by 8 bases, with 13 bases between them. Here the CDR3 reads CASSYDRFGEKLFF. CDR3 nucleotide sequence: TGTGCCAGCAGTTATGACAGGTTCGGGGAAAAACTGTTTTTT.

This clonotype was observed a handful of times. The chain carries TRBV12-3 or TRBV12-4 and TRBJ1-6; D may be TRBD1 (6 bases). CDR3 length: 14 amino acids. The V end lost 5 bases, the J end lost 5 bases, and 10 bases lay between the germline ends. The CDR3 spells CASSGTPNNSPLHF. The DNA for the CDR3 is TGTGCCAGCAGTGGGACACCAAATAATTCACCCCTCCACTTT.

V usage is TRBV29-1 and J usage is TRBJ1-1; the match to TRBD1 covers 8 bases. Germline lookup yields CDR1 SQVTM and CDR2 ANQGSEA. Trimming at V came to 2 bases and at J to 5 bases, leaving 1 base not matched to a gene. The CDR3 consists of 12 residues. This CDR3 reads CSVEQGATEAFF. CDR3 DNA: TGCAGCGTTGAACAGGGGGCGACTGAAGCTTTCTTT.

This clonotype has ten or more counts. The chain is built from TRBV3-1 and TRBJ2-3; possibly TRBD1 for D (5 bases). In germline, CDR1 is LGHDT, CDR2 YNNKEL (reference sequence). CDR3 length equals 14 residues. Trimming left V 5 bases short and J 2 bases short, with 11 bases between. The DNA of the CDR3 is TGTGCCAGCAGCTCTAGACAGACCACAGATACGCAGTATTTT. Amino acids: CASSSRQTTDTQYF.

The chain recombines TRBV2 with TRBJ2-1; D is ambiguous. The germline V gene encodes CDR1 SNHLY and CDR2 FYNNEI. Trimming cost V 8 bases and J 0 bases, with 14 bases left between them. The CDR3 sequence is 15 residues long. In DNA, the CDR3 is TGTGCCAGCTCCCAAAGCGACCACTCCTACAATGAGCAGTTCTTC. It codes for CASSQSDHSYNEQFF.